This T cell receptor (beta chain) was profiled in a study of technical replicates of blood from four donors. Trimming left V 1 base short and J 2 bases short, with 12 bases between. This CDR3 contains 15 residues. The germline gives CDR1 MNHEY, CDR2 SVGAGI. This table comes from immunoSEQ multiplex PCR, and its TCRdb copy is limited to in-frame clones, with some not included. The data show tens of thousands of clones, 96% seen once. The sequence derives from a human donor in good health. Sequenced sample: T cells isolated from PBMCs. The chain is built from TRBV6-5 and TRBJ2-7, with a weak D call TRBD1 (5 bases). Written as DNA, the CDR3 is TGTGCCAGCAGTTACTACCAGGGATCTCCCTACGAGCAGTACTTC. Amino acid sequence: CASSYYQGSPYEQYF.